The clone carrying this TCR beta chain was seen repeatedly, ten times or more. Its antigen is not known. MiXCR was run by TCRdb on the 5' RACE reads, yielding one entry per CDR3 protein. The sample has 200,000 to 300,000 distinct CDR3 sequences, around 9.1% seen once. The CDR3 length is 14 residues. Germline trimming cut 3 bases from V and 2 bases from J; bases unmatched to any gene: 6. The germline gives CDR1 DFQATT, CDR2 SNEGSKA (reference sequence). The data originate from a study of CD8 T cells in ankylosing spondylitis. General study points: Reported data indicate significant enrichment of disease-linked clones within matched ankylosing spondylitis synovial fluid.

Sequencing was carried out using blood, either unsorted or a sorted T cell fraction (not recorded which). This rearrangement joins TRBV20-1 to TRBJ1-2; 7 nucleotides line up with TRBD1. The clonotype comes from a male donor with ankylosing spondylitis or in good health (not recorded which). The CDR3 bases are TGCAGTGCTAGCTCCGACAGGGAAAACTATGGCTACACCTTC. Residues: CSASSDRENYGYTF.